The TCR beta chain under discussion was sequenced for a study of blood T cell repertoires in COVID-19. As for the study in general: Samples came from the United States, Italy and Spain, spanning acute and convalescent COVID-19. Nucleic acid was either cDNA or gDNA, and it came from T cells, B-cell-depleted T cells, or PBMCs.

This CDR3 contains 14 residues. Trimming shortened V by 3 bases and J by 5 bases, and 13 bases separated the two germline ends. Germline CDR1 and CDR2: SGHTA and FQGNSA. As handled by the study authors: Using reference gene primer amplification, nucleated cell counts were estimated. Sequenced by immunoSEQ multiplex PCR; TCRdb stores in-frame clones only, minus some. V and J calls and clone size follow that table, whereas D and trimming were derived from the DNA. The sample records a few hundred thousand clones, about 83% being singletons. The TCR sequence derives from a woman in her forties who had recovered from COVID-19. The chain links TRBV7-2 to TRBJ2-5; D is perhaps TRBD1 (5 bases). Sequenced sample: PBMCs or T cells enriched from blood (not recorded which). CDR3 in amino acids: CASSLARVVETQYF. For the CDR3, the DNA is TGTGCCAGCAGCTTGGCCAGGGTGGTCGAGACCCAGTACTTC.